The source of this T cell receptor beta chain is a study of T-cell reconstitution after alpha-beta-depleted transplantation in children. The CDR3 runs 14 residues. Germline CDR1 is SGHNT and CDR2 is YYREEE (reference sequence). Unique molecular identifiers tagged the TCRbeta library. TCRdb reprocessed the PCR reads with MiXCR, giving one entry per CDR3 protein. The sample carries under 300,000 distinct CDR3 sequences, under 14% recorded once. The chain employs TRBV5-4 and TRBJ2-3, with TRBD1 matching over 9 bases. Material: peripheral blood, obtained 180 days after TCRalphabeta/CD19-depleted stem cell transplant. The receptor comes from a male patient under 10 years old who had a stem cell transplant for chronic granulomatous disease, so the T cells may come from the graft donor. CDR3 DNA sequence: TGTGCACATTCCCGGGACAGGGTAGTCGATACGCAGTATTTT. As protein: CAHSRDRVVDTQYF. The variable domain in full, completed from reference TRBV5-4 and TRBJ2-3, reads ETGVTQSPTHLIKTRGQQVTLRCSSQSGHNTVSWYQQALGQGPQFIFQYYREEENGRGNFPPRFSGLQFPNYSSELNVNALELDDSALYLCAHSRDRVVDTQYFGPGTRLTVL.